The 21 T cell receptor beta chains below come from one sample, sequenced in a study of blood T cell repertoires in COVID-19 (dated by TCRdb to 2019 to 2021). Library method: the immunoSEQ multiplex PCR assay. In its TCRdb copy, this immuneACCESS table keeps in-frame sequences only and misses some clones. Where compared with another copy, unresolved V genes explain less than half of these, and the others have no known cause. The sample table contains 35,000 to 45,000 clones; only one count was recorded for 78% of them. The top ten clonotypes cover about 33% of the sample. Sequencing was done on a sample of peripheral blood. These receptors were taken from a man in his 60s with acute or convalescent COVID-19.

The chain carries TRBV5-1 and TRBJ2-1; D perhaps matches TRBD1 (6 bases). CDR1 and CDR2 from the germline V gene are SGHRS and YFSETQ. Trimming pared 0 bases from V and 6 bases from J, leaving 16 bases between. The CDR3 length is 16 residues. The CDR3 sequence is CASSLVSPGQTNEQFF. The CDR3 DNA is TGCGCCAGCAGCTTGGTTTCCCCAGGACAGACCAATGAGCAGTTCTTC.

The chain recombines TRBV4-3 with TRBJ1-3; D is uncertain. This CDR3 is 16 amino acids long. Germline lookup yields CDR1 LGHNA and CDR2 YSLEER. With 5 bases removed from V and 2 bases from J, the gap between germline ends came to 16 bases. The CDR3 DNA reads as TGCGCCAGCAGCGCTAGCAGGTGGGCCGCTGGAAACACCATATATTTT. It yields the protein CASSASRWAAGNTIYF.

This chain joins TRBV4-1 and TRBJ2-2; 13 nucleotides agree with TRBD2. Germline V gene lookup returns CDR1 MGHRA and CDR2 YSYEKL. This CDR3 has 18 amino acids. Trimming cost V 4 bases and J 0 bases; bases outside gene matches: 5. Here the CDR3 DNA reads TGCGCCAGCAGCCTTATAGGACTAGCGGGAGCGAACACCGGGGAGCTGTTTTTT. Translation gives CASSLIGLAGANTGELFF.

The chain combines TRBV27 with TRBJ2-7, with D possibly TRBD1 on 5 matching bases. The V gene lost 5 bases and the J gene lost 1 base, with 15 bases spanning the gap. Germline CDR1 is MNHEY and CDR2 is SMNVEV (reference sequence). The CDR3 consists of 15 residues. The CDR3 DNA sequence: TGTGCCAGCAGTCCCCGGGCAGGGTTATCCTACGAGCAGTACTTC. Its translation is CASSPRAGLSYEQYF.

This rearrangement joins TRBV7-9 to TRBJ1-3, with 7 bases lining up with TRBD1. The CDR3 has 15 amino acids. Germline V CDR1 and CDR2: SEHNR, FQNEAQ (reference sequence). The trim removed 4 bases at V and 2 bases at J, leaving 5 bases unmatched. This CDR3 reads CASSSQTGTGNTIYF. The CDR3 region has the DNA TGTGCCAGCAGCTCCCAGACAGGGACTGGAAACACCATATATTTT.

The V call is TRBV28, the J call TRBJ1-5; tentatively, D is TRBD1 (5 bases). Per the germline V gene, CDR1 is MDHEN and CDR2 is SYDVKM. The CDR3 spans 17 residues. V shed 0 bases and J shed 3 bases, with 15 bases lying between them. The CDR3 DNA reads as TGTGCCAGCAGTTTATGGCCAGGGAACTCTAACAATCAGCCCCAGCATTTT. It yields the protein CASSLWPGNSNNQPQHF.

CDR3 loop: CASSPSDRGIQYF. CDR3 nucleotide sequence: TGTGCCAGCTCACCTTCGGACAGGGGCATTCAGTACTTC. This chain links TRBV18 with TRBJ2-4, with 9 bases fitting TRBD1. This CDR3 is 13 amino acids long. Trimming cost V 3 bases and J 9 bases; bases outside gene matches: 3. The germline V gene has CDR1 KGHSH and CDR2 LQKENI.

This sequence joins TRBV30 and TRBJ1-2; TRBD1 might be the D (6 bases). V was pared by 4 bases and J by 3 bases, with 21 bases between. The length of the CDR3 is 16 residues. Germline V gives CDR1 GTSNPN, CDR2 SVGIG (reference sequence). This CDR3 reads CAWISGGARIDYGYTF. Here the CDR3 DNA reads TGTGCCTGGATATCGGGGGGCGCTAGGATTGACTATGGCTACACCTTC.

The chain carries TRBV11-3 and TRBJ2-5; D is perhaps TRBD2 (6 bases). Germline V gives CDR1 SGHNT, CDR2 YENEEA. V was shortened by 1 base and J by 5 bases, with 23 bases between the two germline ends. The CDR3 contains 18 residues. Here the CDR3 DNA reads TGTGCCAGCAGCTTAGGCGGTCCGTCAGCGGGCAAGGGGGAGACCCAGTACTTC. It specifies CASSLGGPSAGKGETQYF.

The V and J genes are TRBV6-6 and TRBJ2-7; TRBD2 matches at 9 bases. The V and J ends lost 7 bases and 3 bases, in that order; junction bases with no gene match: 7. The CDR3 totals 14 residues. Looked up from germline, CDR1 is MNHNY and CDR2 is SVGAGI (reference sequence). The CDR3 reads CASNLLAGFYEQYF. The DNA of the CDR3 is TGTGCCAGCAACCTACTAGCGGGTTTCTACGAGCAGTACTTC.

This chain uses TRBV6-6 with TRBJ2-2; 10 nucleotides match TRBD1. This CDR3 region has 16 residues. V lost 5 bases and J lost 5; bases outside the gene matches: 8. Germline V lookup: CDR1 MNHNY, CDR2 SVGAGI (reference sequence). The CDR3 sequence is CASSNRQGAITGELFF. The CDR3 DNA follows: TGTGCCAGCAGTAACCGACAGGGGGCTATTACCGGGGAGCTGTTTTTT.

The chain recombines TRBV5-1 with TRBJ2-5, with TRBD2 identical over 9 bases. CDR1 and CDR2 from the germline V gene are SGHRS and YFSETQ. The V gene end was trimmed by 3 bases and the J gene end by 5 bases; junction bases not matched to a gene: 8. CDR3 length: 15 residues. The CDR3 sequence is CASSYVIAGVETQYF. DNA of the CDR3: TGCGCCAGCAGCTACGTCATAGCGGGAGTGGAGACCCAGTACTTC.

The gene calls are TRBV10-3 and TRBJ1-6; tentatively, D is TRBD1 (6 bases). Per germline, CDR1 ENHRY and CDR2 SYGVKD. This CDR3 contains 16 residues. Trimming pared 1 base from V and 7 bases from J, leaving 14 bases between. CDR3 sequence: CAISEFGAGDNSPLHF. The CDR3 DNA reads TGTGCCATCAGTGAGTTCGGGGCAGGGGACAATTCACCCCTCCACTTT.

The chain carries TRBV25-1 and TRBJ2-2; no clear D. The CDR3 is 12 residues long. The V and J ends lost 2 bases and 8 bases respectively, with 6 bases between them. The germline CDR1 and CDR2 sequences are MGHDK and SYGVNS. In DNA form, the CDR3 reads TGTGCCAGCAGTGAACACCGGGGGGAGCTGTTTTTT. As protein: CASSEHRGELFF. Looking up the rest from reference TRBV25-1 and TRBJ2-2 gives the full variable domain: EADIYQTPRYLVIGTGKKITLECSQTMGHDKMYWYQQDPGMELHLIHYSYGVNSTEKGDLSSESTVSRIRTEHFPLTLESARPSHTSQYLCASSEHRGELFFGEGSRLTVL.

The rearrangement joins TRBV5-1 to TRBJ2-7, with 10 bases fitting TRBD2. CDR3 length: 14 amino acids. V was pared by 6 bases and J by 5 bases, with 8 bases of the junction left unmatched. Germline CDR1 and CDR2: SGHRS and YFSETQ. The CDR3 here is CASTFSGRPDEQYF. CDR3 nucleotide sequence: TGCGCCAGCACCTTTAGCGGGAGGCCCGACGAGCAGTACTTC.

For the CDR3, the DNA is TGTGCCAGCAGCCACAGGGGACAGGGAAGTCAGCCCCAGCATTTT. Residues: CASSHRGQGSQPQHF. This chain joins TRBV3-1 (or the pseudogene TRBV3-2) and TRBJ1-5, with 9 bases matching TRBD1. With V trimmed by 3 bases and J by 6 bases, 6 bases remained unmatched. The CDR3 loop spans 15 amino acids. Germline assignment: CDR1 LGHDT and CDR2 YNNKEL (reference sequence).

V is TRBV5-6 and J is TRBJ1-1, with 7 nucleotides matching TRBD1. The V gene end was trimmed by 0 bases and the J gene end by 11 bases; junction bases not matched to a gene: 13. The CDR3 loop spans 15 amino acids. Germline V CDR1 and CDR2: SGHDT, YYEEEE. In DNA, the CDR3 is TGTGCCAGCAGCTTGGGCCAATACAGGGGACTGGGTGCTTTCTTT. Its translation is CASSLGQYRGLGAFF.

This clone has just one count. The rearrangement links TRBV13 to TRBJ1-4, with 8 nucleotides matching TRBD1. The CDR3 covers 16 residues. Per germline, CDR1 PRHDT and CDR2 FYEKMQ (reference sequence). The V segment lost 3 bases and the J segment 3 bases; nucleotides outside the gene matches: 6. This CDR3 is CASSFSRQGPNEKLFF. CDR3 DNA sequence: TGTGCCAGCAGCTTCTCTCGACAGGGGCCTAATGAAAAACTGTTTTTT.

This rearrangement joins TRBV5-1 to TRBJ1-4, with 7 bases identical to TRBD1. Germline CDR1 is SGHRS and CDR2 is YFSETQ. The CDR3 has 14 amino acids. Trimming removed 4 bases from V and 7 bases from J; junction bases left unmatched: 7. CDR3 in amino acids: CASSEQGISEKLFF. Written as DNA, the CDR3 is TGCGCCAGCAGCGAACAGGGGATAAGTGAAAAACTGTTTTTT.

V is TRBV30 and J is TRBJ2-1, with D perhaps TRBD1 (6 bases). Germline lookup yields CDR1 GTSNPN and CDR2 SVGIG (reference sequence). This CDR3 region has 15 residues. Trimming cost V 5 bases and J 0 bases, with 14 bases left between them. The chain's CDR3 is CAWGGSTSSYNEQFF. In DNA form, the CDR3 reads TGTGCCTGGGGGGGCAGCACGAGCTCCTACAATGAGCAGTTCTTC.

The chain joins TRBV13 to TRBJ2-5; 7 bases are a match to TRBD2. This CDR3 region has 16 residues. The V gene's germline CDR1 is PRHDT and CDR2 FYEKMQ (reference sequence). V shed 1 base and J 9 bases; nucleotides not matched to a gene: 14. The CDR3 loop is CASSLVTSVRSGAQYF. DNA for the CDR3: TGTGCCAGCAGCTTAGTGACCTCCGTGCGGAGCGGGGCCCAGTACTTC.